This record looks at one T cell receptor (beta chain) sequence and its context. Its antigen is as yet unknown. The entry originates in a study of regulatory T cells in long-lasting Graves disease. Overall study results and limits: Only a small sample size was used, which may have cut accuracy. Graves' patients with persistent disease showed TCR diversity lower than patients newly diagnosed. Persistent cases favored TRBV28, TRBJ1-2 and TRBJ2-5.

The TCR beta library used iRepertoire HTBI primers with Arm-PCR amplification of CDR3. TCRdb fed the multiplex PCR reads into MiXCR, producing one record per CDR3 protein. The data contain hundreds of thousands of distinct CDR3 sequences, 30% of them singletons. The CDR3 extends over 13 amino acids. V dropped 6 bases and J dropped 6 bases, with 14 bases sitting between them. The time point was: persistent/refractory GD, antithyroid drugs over 5 years with positive TRAb. Preparation of the TCR library used RNA extracted from PBMCs. Patients came through an endocrinology department, and that department was in Xi'an, China.

The sequence came from a female donor with Graves disease. This rearrangement joins TRBV12-3 or TRBV12-4 to TRBJ1-1; no clear D. The sequenced sample was peripheral blood mononuclear cells (PBMCs), obtained when the disease was refractory, from a patient treated with antithyroid drugs. CDR3 in amino acids: CASSQSYSAEAFF. DNA of the CDR3: TGTGCCAGCAGCCAATCGTACAGCGCTGAAGCTTTCTTT.